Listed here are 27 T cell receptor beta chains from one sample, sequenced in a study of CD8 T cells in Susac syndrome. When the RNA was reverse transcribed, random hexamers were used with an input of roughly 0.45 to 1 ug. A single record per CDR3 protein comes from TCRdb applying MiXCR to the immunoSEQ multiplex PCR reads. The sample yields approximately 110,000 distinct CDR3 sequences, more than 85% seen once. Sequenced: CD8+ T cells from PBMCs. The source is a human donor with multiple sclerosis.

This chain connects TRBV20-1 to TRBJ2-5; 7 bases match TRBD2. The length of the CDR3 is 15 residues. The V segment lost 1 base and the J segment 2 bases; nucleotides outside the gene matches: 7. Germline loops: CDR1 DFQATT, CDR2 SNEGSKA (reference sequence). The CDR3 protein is CSARVFGGGQETQYF. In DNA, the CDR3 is TGCAGTGCTAGAGTTTTTGGGGGGGGACAAGAGACCCAGTACTTC.

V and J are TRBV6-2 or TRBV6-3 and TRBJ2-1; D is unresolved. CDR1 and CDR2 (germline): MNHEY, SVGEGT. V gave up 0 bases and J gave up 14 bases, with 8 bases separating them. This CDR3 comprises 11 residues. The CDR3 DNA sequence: TGTGCCAGCAGTTACTCTGCCCAGGAGTTCTTC. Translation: CASSYSAQEFF.

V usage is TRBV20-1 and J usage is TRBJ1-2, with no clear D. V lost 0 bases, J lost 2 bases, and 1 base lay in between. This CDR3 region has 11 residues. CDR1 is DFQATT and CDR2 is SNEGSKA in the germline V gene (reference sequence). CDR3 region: CSARDNYGYTF. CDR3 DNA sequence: TGCAGTGCTAGAGACAACTATGGCTACACCTTC.

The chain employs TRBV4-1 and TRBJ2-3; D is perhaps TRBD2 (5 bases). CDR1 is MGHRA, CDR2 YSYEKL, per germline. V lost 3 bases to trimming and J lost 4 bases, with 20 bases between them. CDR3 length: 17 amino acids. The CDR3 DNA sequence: TGCGCCAGCAGCCATCCCGGCGAGGGAGATGGCGCAGATACGCAGTATTTT. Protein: CASSHPGEGDGADTQYF.

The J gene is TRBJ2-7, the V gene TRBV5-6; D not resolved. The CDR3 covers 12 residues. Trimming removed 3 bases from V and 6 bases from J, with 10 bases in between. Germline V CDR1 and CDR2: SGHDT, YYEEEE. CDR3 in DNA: TGTGCCAGCAGCTCGGGCCTTGGCGAGCAGTACTTC. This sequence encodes CASSSGLGEQYF. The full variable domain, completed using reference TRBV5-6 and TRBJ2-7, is DAGVTQSPTHLIKTRGQQVTLRCSPKSGHDTVSWYQQALGQGPQFIFQYYEEEERQRGNFPDRFSGHQFPNYSSELNVNALLLGDSALYLCASSSGLGEQYFGPGTRLTVT.

CDR3 sequence (DNA): TGCAGTGCTACACAGGGAGCGTTGATAGGGGAGCAGTACTTC. This encodes CSATQGALIGEQYF. This sequence joins TRBV20-1 and TRBJ2-7; D is perhaps TRBD1 (6 bases). CDR1 is DFQATT, CDR2 SNEGSKA, per germline (reference sequence). Between the trimmed V and J ends, which lost 4 bases and 7 bases, there was a span of 20 bases. The CDR3 length is 14 residues.

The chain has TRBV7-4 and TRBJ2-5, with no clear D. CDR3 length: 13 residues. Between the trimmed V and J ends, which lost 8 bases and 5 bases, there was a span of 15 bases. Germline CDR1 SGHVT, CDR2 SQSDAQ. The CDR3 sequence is CASRYGRSETQYF. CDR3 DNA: TGTGCCAGCCGGTACGGCCGGTCGGAGACCCAGTACTTC.

As DNA, the CDR3 is TGTGCCAGCAGCCCCGACAGGGGGCTGTCATTTGGCTACACCTTC. The encoded protein is CASSPDRGLSFGYTF. The V gene is TRBV7-9, the J gene TRBJ1-2; 10 positions match TRBD1. Germline V gene lookup returns CDR1 SEHNR and CDR2 FQNEAQ (reference sequence). V dropped 5 bases and J dropped 7; count of bases not matched to a gene: 10. CDR3 size: 15 residues.

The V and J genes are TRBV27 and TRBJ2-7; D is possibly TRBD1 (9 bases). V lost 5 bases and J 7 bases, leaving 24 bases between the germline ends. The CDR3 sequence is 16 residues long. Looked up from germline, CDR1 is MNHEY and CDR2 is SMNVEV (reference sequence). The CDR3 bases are TGTGCCAGCAGTCTGGGACTAGGGACAGGGTTTCATGAGCAGTACTTC. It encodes CASSLGLGTGFHEQYF.

The CDR3 sequence is CASSKEGIRTGRETQYF. CDR3 coding DNA: TGTGCCAGCAGCAAAGAAGGGATAAGGACAGGCCGGGAGACCCAGTACTTC. This chain uses TRBV21-1 with TRBJ2-5; whether TRBD1, the table's D call, matches the DNA was not checked. TRBV21-1 is designated a pseudogene. The CDR3 loop spans 17 amino acids.

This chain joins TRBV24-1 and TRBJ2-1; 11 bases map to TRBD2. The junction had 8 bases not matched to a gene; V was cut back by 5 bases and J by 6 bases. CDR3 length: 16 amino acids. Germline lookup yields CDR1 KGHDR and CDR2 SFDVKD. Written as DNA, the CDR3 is TGTGCCACCAGTGCGGCGGTAGCGGGGGGGGGCAATGAGCAGTTCTTC. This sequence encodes CATSAAVAGGGNEQFF.

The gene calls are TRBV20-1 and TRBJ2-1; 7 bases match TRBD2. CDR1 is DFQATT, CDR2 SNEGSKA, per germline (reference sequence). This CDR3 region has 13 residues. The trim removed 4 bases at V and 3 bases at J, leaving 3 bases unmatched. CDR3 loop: CSAMGGDYNEQFF. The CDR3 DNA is TGCAGTGCTATGGGGGGGGACTACAATGAGCAGTTCTTC.

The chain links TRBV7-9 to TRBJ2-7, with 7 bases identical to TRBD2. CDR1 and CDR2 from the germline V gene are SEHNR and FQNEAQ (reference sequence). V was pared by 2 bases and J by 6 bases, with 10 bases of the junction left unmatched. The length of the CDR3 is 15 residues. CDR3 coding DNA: TGTGCCAGCAGCTTATTCCCGGCGGGAGAGGCCGAGCAGTACGTC. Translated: CASSLFPAGEAEQYV.

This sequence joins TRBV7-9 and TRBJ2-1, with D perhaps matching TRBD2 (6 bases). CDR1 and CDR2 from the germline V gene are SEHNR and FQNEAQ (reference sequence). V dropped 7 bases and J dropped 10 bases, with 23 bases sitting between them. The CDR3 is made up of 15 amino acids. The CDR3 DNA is TGTGCCAGCATCCCTGGGGGAACTAGCACCGGGGAGCAGTTCTTC. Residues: CASIPGGTSTGEQFF.

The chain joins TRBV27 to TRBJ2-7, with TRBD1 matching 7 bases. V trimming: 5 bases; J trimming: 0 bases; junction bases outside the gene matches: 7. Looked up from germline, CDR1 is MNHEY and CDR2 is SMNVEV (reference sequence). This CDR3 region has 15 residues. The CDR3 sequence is CASSINRGLSYEQYF. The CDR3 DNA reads TGTGCCAGCAGTATCAACAGGGGTCTCTCCTACGAGCAGTACTTC.

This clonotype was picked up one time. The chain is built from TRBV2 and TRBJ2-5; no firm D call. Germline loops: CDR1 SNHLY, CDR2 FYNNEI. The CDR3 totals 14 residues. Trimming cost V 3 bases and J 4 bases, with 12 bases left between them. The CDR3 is CASSDQAAPETQYF. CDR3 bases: TGTGCCAGCAGTGACCAGGCTGCCCCAGAGACCCAGTACTTC.

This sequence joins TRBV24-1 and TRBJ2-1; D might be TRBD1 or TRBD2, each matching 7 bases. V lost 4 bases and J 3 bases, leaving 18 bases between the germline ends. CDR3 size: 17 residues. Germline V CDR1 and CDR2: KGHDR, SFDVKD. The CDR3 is CATSDAPGRGGYNEQFF. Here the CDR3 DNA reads TGTGCCACCAGTGACGCCCCCGGCAGGGGGGGCTACAATGAGCAGTTCTTC.

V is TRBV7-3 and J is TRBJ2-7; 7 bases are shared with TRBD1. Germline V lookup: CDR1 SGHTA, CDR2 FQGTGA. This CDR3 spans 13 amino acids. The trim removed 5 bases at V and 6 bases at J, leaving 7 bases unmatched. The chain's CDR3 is CASSPGTAGEQYF. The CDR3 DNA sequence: TGTGCCAGCAGCCCTGGGACAGCCGGCGAGCAGTACTTC.

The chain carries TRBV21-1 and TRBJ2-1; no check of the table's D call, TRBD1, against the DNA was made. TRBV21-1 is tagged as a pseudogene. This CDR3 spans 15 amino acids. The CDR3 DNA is TGTGCCAGCAGCATTTACAGGGGGCTATACAATGAGCAGTTCTTC. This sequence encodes CASSIYRGLYNEQFF.

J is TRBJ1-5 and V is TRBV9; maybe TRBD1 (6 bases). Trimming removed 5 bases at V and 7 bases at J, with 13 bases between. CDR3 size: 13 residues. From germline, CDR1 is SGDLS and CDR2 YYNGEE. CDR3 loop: CASRGTIEQPQHF. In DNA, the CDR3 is TGTGCCAGCAGGGGGACAATAGAGCAGCCCCAGCATTTT.

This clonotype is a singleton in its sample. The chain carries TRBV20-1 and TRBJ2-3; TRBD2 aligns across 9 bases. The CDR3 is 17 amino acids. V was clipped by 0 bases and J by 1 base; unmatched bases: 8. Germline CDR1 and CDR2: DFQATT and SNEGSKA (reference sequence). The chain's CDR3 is CSARDLELAGGTDTQYF. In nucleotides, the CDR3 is TGCAGTGCTAGAGATCTAGAATTAGCGGGGGGCACAGATACGCAGTATTTT.

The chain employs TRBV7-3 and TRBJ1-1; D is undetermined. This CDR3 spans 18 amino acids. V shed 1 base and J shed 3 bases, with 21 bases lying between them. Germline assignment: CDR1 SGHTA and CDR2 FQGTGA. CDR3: CASSLRPMGGGGDTEAFF. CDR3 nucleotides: TGTGCCAGCAGCTTAAGGCCCATGGGTGGCGGCGGGGACACTGAAGCTTTCTTT.

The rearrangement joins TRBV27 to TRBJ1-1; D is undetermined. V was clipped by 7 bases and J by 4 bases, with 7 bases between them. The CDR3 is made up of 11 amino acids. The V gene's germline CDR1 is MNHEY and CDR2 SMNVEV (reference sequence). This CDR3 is CASIKGTEAFF. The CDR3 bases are TGTGCCAGCATTAAAGGCACTGAAGCTTTCTTT.

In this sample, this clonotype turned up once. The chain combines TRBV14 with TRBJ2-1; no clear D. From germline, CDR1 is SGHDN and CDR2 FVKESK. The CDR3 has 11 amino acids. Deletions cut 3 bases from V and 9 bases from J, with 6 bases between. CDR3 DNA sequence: TGTGCCAGCAGCCACAGAGGTGAGCAGTTCTTC. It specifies CASSHRGEQFF.

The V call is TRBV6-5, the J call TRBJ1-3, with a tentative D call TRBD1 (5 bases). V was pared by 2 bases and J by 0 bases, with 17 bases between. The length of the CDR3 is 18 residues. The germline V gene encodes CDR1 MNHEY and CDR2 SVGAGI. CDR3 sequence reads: CASSYDPPGYLSGNTIYF. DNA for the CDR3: TGTGCCAGCAGTTACGATCCTCCAGGGTACCTCTCTGGAAACACCATATATTTT.

The CDR3 sequence: CASSLKDRGYEQYF. CDR3 bases: TGCGCCAGCAGTCTTAAGGACAGGGGCTACGAGCAGTACTTC. The chain links TRBV23-1 to TRBJ2-7; 9 bases fit TRBD1. TRBV23-1 is designated an ORF whose function remains uncertain. There are 14 residues in the CDR3. Losses at the gene ends were 4 bases for V and 3 bases for J; bases not matched to a gene: 4.

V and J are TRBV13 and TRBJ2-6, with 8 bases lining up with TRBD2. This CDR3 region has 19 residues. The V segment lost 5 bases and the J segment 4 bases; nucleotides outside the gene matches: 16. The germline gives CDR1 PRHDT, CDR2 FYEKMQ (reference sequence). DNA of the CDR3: TGTGCCAGCAGCCCGGTGGGGGAACTAGCGGCTCTGGGGGCCAACGTCCTGACTTTC. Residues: CASSPVGELAALGANVLTF.